Listed below are T cell receptor beta chains from one sample, sequenced in a study of identical twins. A single record per CDR3 protein comes from TCRdb applying MiXCR to the 5' RACE reads. The sample contains roughly 260,000 distinct CDR3 sequences, about an eighth of which appear only once. Sequencing was performed on memory (CD45RO+) T cells sorted from blood. These receptors were taken from a young woman in good health. Each CDR3 is given with its conserved first and last residue. Each record gives: clone size, D gene, J gene, V gene, CDR3 protein, CDR3 DNA. D genes are given only for firm matches. Clone size is stated in some rows and not others, as once, few, many or a class when expanded.

clone_size: .
d_call: .
j_call: TRBJ2-5
v_call: TRBV7-3
cdr3_aa: CASSLFVGSYF
cdr3_nt: TGTGCCAGCAGCTTATTCGTCGGGTCGTACTTC

clone_size: few
d_call: TRBD2
j_call: TRBJ2-5
v_call: TRBV29-1
cdr3_aa: CSSLWGGETQYF
cdr3_nt: TGCAGCTCCCTATGGGGAGGGGAGACCCAGTACTTC

clone_size: .
d_call: .
j_call: TRBJ1-2
v_call: TRBV12-5
cdr3_aa: CASGLVSGTDYGYTF
cdr3_nt: TGTGCTAGTGGTTTGGTATCCGGTACAGACTATGGCTACACCTTC

clone_size: .
d_call: TRBD1
j_call: TRBJ1-5
v_call: TRBV2
cdr3_aa: CASRGTGSNQPQHF
cdr3_nt: TGTGCCAGCAGGGGGACAGGTAGCAATCAGCCCCAGCATTTT

clone_size: few
d_call: .
j_call: TRBJ2-1
v_call: TRBV3-1
cdr3_aa: CASSQGGGFGNEQFF
cdr3_nt: TGTGCCAGCAGCCAAGGGGGCGGGTTCGGCAATGAGCAGTTCTTC

clone_size: few
d_call: TRBD2
j_call: TRBJ2-5
v_call: TRBV15
cdr3_aa: CATSTLAGGETQYF
cdr3_nt: TGTGCCACCAGCACGCTAGCGGGGGGGGAGACCCAGTACTTC

clone_size: .
d_call: TRBD1
j_call: TRBJ1-1
v_call: TRBV29-1
cdr3_aa: CSGTGTGYEAFF
cdr3_nt: TGCAGCGGTACCGGGACAGGGTATGAAGCTTTCTTT

clone_size: few
d_call: TRBD2
j_call: TRBJ2-5
v_call: TRBV7-2
cdr3_aa: CASSLALAGGQETQYF
cdr3_nt: TGTGCCAGCAGCTTAGCTCTAGCGGGGGGGCAAGAGACCCAGTACTTC

clone_size: few
d_call: .
j_call: TRBJ2-3
v_call: TRBV11-2
cdr3_aa: CASSSTTDAGTQYF
cdr3_nt: TGTGCCAGCAGCTCCACCACTGACGCGGGGACGCAGTATTTT

clone_size: many
d_call: .
j_call: TRBJ2-3
v_call: TRBV20-1
cdr3_aa: CSAIGAGTDTQYF
cdr3_nt: TGCAGTGCCATCGGGGCTGGCACAGATACGCAGTATTTT

clone_size: .
d_call: .
j_call: TRBJ1-5
v_call: TRBV6-1
cdr3_aa: CASSVQGGYNQPQHF
cdr3_nt: TGTGCCAGCAGTGTGCAGGGAGGCTACAATCAGCCCCAGCATTTT

clone_size: .
d_call: .
j_call: TRBJ2-4
v_call: TRBV5-1
cdr3_aa: CASSLLGLGDIQYF
cdr3_nt: TGCGCCAGCAGCTTGTTGGGGTTAGGGGACATTCAGTACTTC

clone_size: few
d_call: TRBD1
j_call: TRBJ2-7
v_call: TRBV30
cdr3_aa: CAWSVKRAGGGEQYF
cdr3_nt: TGTGCCTGGAGTGTAAAGAGAGCAGGGGGTGGCGAGCAGTACTTC

clone_size: many
d_call: TRBD2
j_call: TRBJ2-7
v_call: TRBV12-3/TRBV12-4
cdr3_aa: CASSLSDRGGEQYF
cdr3_nt: TGTGCCAGCAGTTTATCCGACCGCGGGGGCGAGCAGTACTTC

clone_size: many
d_call: TRBD2
j_call: TRBJ2-1
v_call: TRBV6-5
cdr3_aa: CASSYSHPSGIYNEQFF
cdr3_nt: TGTGCCAGCAGTTACTCTCACCCTAGCGGGATCTACAATGAGCAGTTCTTC

clone_size: .
d_call: TRBD1
j_call: TRBJ1-2
v_call: TRBV10-3
cdr3_aa: CAISEGQGEGNTF
cdr3_nt: TGTGCCATCAGTGAGGGACAGGGGGAAGGAAACACCTTC

clone_size: many
d_call: .
j_call: TRBJ2-1
v_call: TRBV7-2
cdr3_aa: CASSYRGGGGNEQFF
cdr3_nt: TGTGCCAGCAGCTACCGTGGAGGGGGTGGGAATGAGCAGTTCTTC

clone_size: .
d_call: .
j_call: TRBJ2-7
v_call: TRBV7-2
cdr3_aa: CASSLGGYRREQYF
cdr3_nt: TGTGCCAGCAGCTTAGGGGGGTACCGTCGCGAGCAGTACTTC

clone_size: .
d_call: .
j_call: TRBJ2-2
v_call: TRBV7-6
cdr3_aa: CASSLLAGANTGELFF
cdr3_nt: TGTGCCAGCAGCTTACTCGCAGGGGCGAACACCGGGGAGCTGTTTTTT

clone_size: .
d_call: .
j_call: TRBJ2-7
v_call: TRBV5-1
cdr3_aa: CASSLYQGSYEQYF
cdr3_nt: TGCGCCAGCAGCTTGTATCAGGGGAGCTACGAGCAGTACTTC

clone_size: .
d_call: .
j_call: TRBJ2-2
v_call: TRBV29-1
cdr3_aa: CSSTGFYTGELFF
cdr3_nt: TGCAGCTCAACGGGGTTCTACACCGGGGAGCTGTTTTTT

clone_size: many
d_call: .
j_call: TRBJ1-2
v_call: TRBV5-1
cdr3_aa: CASSLQGGEDGYTF
cdr3_nt: TGCGCCAGCAGCTTACAGGGCGGAGAGGATGGCTACACCTTC

clone_size: few
d_call: .
j_call: TRBJ2-4
v_call: TRBV12-3/TRBV12-4
cdr3_aa: CASSPSSRKNIQYF
cdr3_nt: TGTGCCAGCAGTCCCTCTTCTCGTAAAAACATTCAGTACTTC

clone_size: .
d_call: .
j_call: TRBJ2-1
v_call: TRBV29-1
cdr3_aa: CSVGGDSTYNEQFF
cdr3_nt: TGCAGCGTGGGGGGGGACAGTACCTACAATGAGCAGTTCTTC

clone_size: many
d_call: .
j_call: TRBJ2-2
v_call: TRBV6-5
cdr3_aa: CASSYVGAGELFF
cdr3_nt: TGTGCCAGCAGTTACGTCGGCGCCGGGGAGCTGTTTTTT

clone_size: .
d_call: .
j_call: TRBJ2-7
v_call: TRBV5-1
cdr3_aa: CASSLEREQYF
cdr3_nt: TGCGCCAGCAGCTTGGAAAGAGAGCAGTACTTC

clone_size: .
d_call: .
j_call: TRBJ2-3
v_call: TRBV7-2
cdr3_aa: CASSPSTKDTQYF
cdr3_nt: TGTGCCAGCAGCCCCTCCACCAAAGATACGCAGTATTTT

clone_size: few
d_call: .
j_call: TRBJ1-1
v_call: TRBV12-3/TRBV12-4
cdr3_aa: CASGRVRDTEAFF
cdr3_nt: TGTGCCAGCGGTAGGGTAAGGGACACTGAAGCTTTCTTT

clone_size: .
d_call: TRBD1
j_call: TRBJ2-7
v_call: TRBV5-4
cdr3_aa: CASSLDRGRGREQYF
cdr3_nt: TGTGCCAGCAGCTTGGACAGGGGGCGCGGAAGGGAGCAGTACTTC

clone_size: .
d_call: TRBD2
j_call: TRBJ2-3
v_call: TRBV7-9
cdr3_aa: CASSFGLAGSPDTQYF
cdr3_nt: TGTGCCAGCAGCTTCGGACTAGCGGGATCCCCAGATACGCAGTATTTT

clone_size: .
d_call: TRBD1
j_call: TRBJ1-2
v_call: TRBV5-5
cdr3_aa: CASSLVWGQGFYGYTF
cdr3_nt: TGTGCCAGCAGCTTGGTCTGGGGACAGGGGTTTTATGGCTACACCTTC

clone_size: .
d_call: .
j_call: TRBJ2-5
v_call: TRBV20-1
cdr3_aa: CSARWGGGLPGETQYF
cdr3_nt: TGCAGTGCTAGATGGGGCGGCGGTCTCCCTGGGGAGACCCAGTACTTC

clone_size: many
d_call: TRBD2
j_call: TRBJ2-1
v_call: TRBV5-1
cdr3_aa: CASSLTRGGDNEQFF
cdr3_nt: TGCGCCAGCAGCTTGACTCGCGGGGGGGACAATGAGCAGTTCTTC

clone_size: .
d_call: .
j_call: TRBJ2-5
v_call: TRBV5-1
cdr3_aa: CASSLDLAPQETQYF
cdr3_nt: TGCGCCAGCAGCTTGGATCTAGCCCCACAAGAGACCCAGTACTTC

clone_size: few
d_call: .
j_call: TRBJ2-7
v_call: TRBV12-3/TRBV12-4
cdr3_aa: CASSLLVSVDEQYF
cdr3_nt: TGTGCCAGCAGTTTATTAGTTTCGGTCGACGAGCAGTACTTC